The 19 T cell receptor beta chains below were found in one sample sequenced in a study of patients and donors after allogeneic stem cell transplantation. MiXCR, applied by TCRdb to the RT-PCR reads, yields one record per CDR3 protein. This table has 400,000 to 450,000 distinct CDR3 sequences, about a sixth appearing once. Sequencing input: blood, either unsorted or a sorted T cell fraction (not recorded which). These receptors came from a human donor who was either an allogeneic HSCT recipient or a stem cell or donor lymphocyte infusion donor (not recorded which). It is not recorded whose cells these are; they may come from a transplant donor.

There are a few counts of this clonotype. The V and J genes are TRBV27 and TRBJ2-7; possibly TRBD2 for D (6 bases). V dropped 1 base and J dropped 0 bases, with 10 bases sitting between them. This CDR3 spans 15 amino acids. The germline V gene has CDR1 MNHEY and CDR2 SMNVEV (reference sequence). The CDR3 protein is CASSLFGTYSYEQYF. CDR3 coding DNA: TGTGCCAGCAGTTTATTTGGGACTTACTCCTACGAGCAGTACTTC.

In its sample, this clonotype was seen many times. The rearrangement joins TRBV29-1 to TRBJ2-7; D is perhaps TRBD2 (5 bases). V lost 3 bases and J 3 bases, leaving 9 bases between the germline ends. Germline-derived CDR1 and CDR2 are SQVTM and ANQGSEA. This CDR3 is built from 12 residues. This chain's CDR3 is CSVEVGSYEQYF. Written as DNA, the CDR3 is TGCAGCGTTGAGGTAGGGAGCTACGAGCAGTACTTC.

A few counts support this clonotype. The CDR3 region has the DNA TGTGCTAGTGGTTTGTCCTCCCCCGGGACAGCTAGCAATCAGCCCCAGCATTTT. This encodes CASGLSSPGTASNQPQHF. The chain couples TRBV12-5 to TRBJ1-5, with TRBD1 matching over 7 bases. This CDR3 spans 18 amino acids. V shed 2 bases and J 0 bases; nucleotides not matched to a gene: 10. Germline values: CDR1 LGHNT, CDR2 FRNRAP.

This clonotype has more than one count but fewer than ten. A read error may account for a junction end that differs from germline. The rearrangement joins TRBV7-2 to TRBJ2-6; TRBD1 agrees at 7 bases. The CDR3 spans 15 residues. From germline, CDR1 is SGHTA and CDR2 FQGNSA. CDR3 nucleotides: TGCGCCAGCAGCTCCGACAGGGCTGGGGCCAACGTCCTGACTTTC. Amino acids: CASSSDRAGANVLTF. The full variable domain, in which reference TRBV7-2 and TRBJ2-6 provide the parts outside the CDR3, is GAGVSQSPSNKVTEKGKDVELRCDPISGHTALYWYRQSLGQGLEFLIYFQGNSAPDKSGLPSDRFSAERTGGSVSTLTIQRTQQEDSAVYLCASSSDRAGANVLTFGAGSRLTVL.

The chain combines TRBV7-9 with TRBJ1-2; 7 nucleotides agree with TRBD1. The CDR3 spans 13 residues. Germline V gene data show CDR1 as SEHNR and CDR2 as FQNEAQ (reference sequence). The V and J ends lost 5 bases and 8 bases, in that order; junction bases with no gene match: 8. CDR3 in DNA: TGTGCCAGCAGCCCGACAGGGATGGAGGGCTACACCTTC. Residues: CASSPTGMEGYTF. Full variable domain (rest looked up from reference TRBV7-9 and TRBJ1-2): DTGVSQNPRHKITKRGQNVTFRCDPISEHNRLYWYRQTLGQGPEFLTYFQNEAQLEKSRLLSDRFSAERPKGSFSTLEIQRTEQGDSAMYLCASSPTGMEGYTFGSGTRLTVV.

V usage is TRBV29-1 and J usage is TRBJ1-1; tentatively, D is TRBD1 (6 bases). The length of the CDR3 is 14 residues. Trimming removed 6 bases from V and 0 bases from J, with 14 bases in between. Germline V CDR1 and CDR2: SQVTM, ANQGSEA. Here the CDR3 DNA reads TGCAGCGTCACCCCCGGGACATTGAACACTGAAGCTTTCTTT. Its protein is CSVTPGTLNTEAFF.

This clonotype was seen ten or more times. The chain links TRBV27 to TRBJ2-3, with 8 bases aligning to TRBD2. Germline CDR1 is MNHEY and CDR2 is SMNVEV (reference sequence). This CDR3 comprises 14 residues. V shed 8 bases and J 4 bases; nucleotides not matched to a gene: 8. This CDR3 reads CASGRTSSADTQYF. The CDR3 bases are TGTGCCAGCGGGAGGACTAGCAGCGCAGATACGCAGTATTTT.

The sample holds many counts of this clonotype. V gene TRBV6-5 combines with J gene TRBJ2-2, with 7 positions matching TRBD1. CDR1 is MNHEY, CDR2 SVGAGI, per germline. The length of the CDR3 is 14 residues. V lost 0 bases to trimming and J lost 12 bases; unmatched junction nucleotides: 7. The CDR3 here is CASSYSGGRGKLFF. The CDR3 nucleotides read TGTGCCAGCAGTTACTCGGGCGGCAGGGGGAAGCTGTTTTTT.

This chain connects TRBV13 to TRBJ2-3; perhaps TRBD2 as D (6 bases). Looked up from germline, CDR1 is PRHDT and CDR2 is FYEKMQ (reference sequence). Deletions cut 0 bases from V and 5 bases from J, with 12 bases between. This CDR3 is 15 amino acids long. The CDR3 protein is CASSLGKAGRDTQYF. The DNA of the CDR3 is TGTGCCAGCAGCTTAGGGAAGGCGGGGAGAGATACGCAGTATTTT.

This clonotype has only a few counts. The V gene is TRBV9, the J gene TRBJ2-1; the match to TRBD2 covers 9 bases. This CDR3 has 16 amino acids. V was pared by 0 bases and J by 2 bases, with 3 bases of the junction left unmatched. Germline V gives CDR1 SGDLS, CDR2 YYNGEE. This CDR3 is CASSVEIAGAYNEQFF. DNA for the CDR3: TGTGCCAGCAGCGTAGAGATAGCGGGGGCCTACAATGAGCAGTTCTTC.

This clonotype has just a few counts. J is TRBJ2-7 and V is TRBV9, with 9 bases that match TRBD1. CDR3 size: 15 residues. V dropped 0 bases and J dropped 2; count of bases not matched to a gene: 3. In germline, CDR1 is SGDLS, CDR2 YYNGEE. The CDR3: CASSVGGTGTYEQYF. As DNA, the CDR3 is TGTGCCAGCAGCGTAGGAGGGACAGGGACCTACGAGCAGTACTTC.

This clonotype was seen more than once but under ten times. V usage is TRBV5-1 and J usage is TRBJ2-1; TRBD1 is a possible D gene (5 bases). This CDR3 region has 14 residues. Looked up from germline, CDR1 is SGHRS and CDR2 is YFSETQ. V lost 4 bases to trimming and J lost 0 bases, with 8 bases between them. CDR3 in amino acids: CASSNRSSYNEQFF. As DNA, the CDR3 is TGCGCCAGCAGCAACAGGAGCTCCTACAATGAGCAGTTCTTC.

Ten or more counts support this clonotype. The chain couples TRBV5-1 to TRBJ2-2; 11 bases are a match to TRBD2. CDR1 and CDR2 from the germline V gene are SGHRS and YFSETQ. The junction had 11 bases not matched to a gene; V was cut back by 4 bases and J by 6 bases. This CDR3 has 17 residues. The CDR3: CASSPGLTSGSPGELFF. The CDR3 coding sequence is TGCGCCAGCAGCCCCGGGCTAACTAGCGGGAGTCCCGGGGAGCTGTTTTTT.

This clonotype occurred a few times. This chain links TRBV4-1 with TRBJ1-1, with D hard to call. Germline V gives CDR1 MGHRA, CDR2 YSYEKL. This CDR3 contains 14 residues. V was shortened by 2 bases and J by 4 bases, with 11 bases between the two germline ends. The CDR3 region has the DNA TGCGCCAGCAGCCAACGGGGTTTAAGCACTGAAGCTTTCTTT. Translation gives CASSQRGLSTEAFF.

The chain recombines TRBV2 with TRBJ2-2, with TRBD1 matching over 8 bases. The CDR3 is 14 residues long. Germline values: CDR1 SNHLY, CDR2 FYNNEI. The ends lost 6 bases at V and 6 bases at J; junction bases unmatched: 6. The CDR3 DNA is TGTGCCAGCAGCGGACAGGGAGTTCCCGGGGAGCTGTTTTTT. Translating it yields CASSGQGVPGELFF.

V and J are TRBV5-4 and TRBJ2-1, with 12 positions matching TRBD2. Trimming cost V 3 bases and J 14 bases; bases outside gene matches: 6. Per germline, CDR1 SGHNT and CDR2 YYREEE (reference sequence). The CDR3 contains 13 residues. The CDR3 DNA sequence: TGTGCCAGCAGCTGGCTAGCGGGAGGGCGGGAGTTCTTC. It codes for CASSWLAGGREFF. Full variable domain (rest looked up from reference TRBV5-4 and TRBJ2-1): ETGVTQSPTHLIKTRGQQVTLRCSSQSGHNTVSWYQQALGQGPQFIFQYYREEENGRGNFPPRFSGLQFPNYSSELNVNALELDDSALYLCASSWLAGGREFFGPGTRLTVL.

This clonotype was counted many times. This chain connects TRBV4-1 to TRBJ1-1, with D perhaps TRBD1 (5 bases). CDR3 length equals 13 residues. V lost 6 bases to trimming and J lost 2 bases, with 10 bases between them. Germline values: CDR1 MGHRA, CDR2 YSYEKL. DNA of the CDR3: TGCGCCAGCAGTCGACAGCACAACACTGAAGCTTTCTTT. This codes for CASSRQHNTEAFF.

The J gene is TRBJ2-1, the V gene TRBV27; D not resolved. Germline V gene sequence: CDR1 MNHEY, CDR2 SMNVEV (reference sequence). CDR3 length: 13 amino acids. Between the trimmed V and J ends, which lost 8 bases and 3 bases, there was a span of 11 bases. Written as DNA, the CDR3 is TGTGCCAGCCGTCCTGGCGGCTACAATGAGCAGTTCTTC. This sequence encodes CASRPGGYNEQFF.

This clonotype was seen a handful of times. The chain links TRBV24-1 to TRBJ1-1; 12 nucleotides agree with TRBD1. J gave up 3 bases and V 4 bases, and 8 bases lay outside the gene matches. The CDR3 length is 17 residues. Germline-derived CDR1 and CDR2 are KGHDR and SFDVKD. The CDR3 is CATSDSGTGGSDTEAFF. The DNA of the CDR3 is TGTGCCACCAGTGACTCCGGGACAGGGGGCTCGGACACTGAAGCTTTCTTT.